This T cell receptor beta chain appears in the sequencing data of a study of T cells in localized non-small cell lung cancer. Study-level findings and limits: Among the top 100 tumor clones, a median approximately 55 appeared in adjacent lung. Longer overall survival was associated with a higher density of T cells in the blood. The highest T cell clonality was in uninvolved adjacent lung, above tumor. Heterogeneity is still possible, as just one tumor region was sequenced.

The table came from immunoSEQ multiplex PCR; TCRdb's copy has only in-frame clones and leaves some out. The sample includes 21,000 or so clones, 85% of them seen just once. This clone was observed a single time. Its antigen is currently unknown. This clonotype was obtained from a woman aged 35-75 years with stage II squamous cell lung carcinoma. Sequenced material: PBMCs, taken before any cancer treatment.

CDR3 region: CASSPGSGSGEQYF. As DNA, the CDR3 is TGCGCCAGCAGTCCCGGTAGCGGGAGCGGCGAGCAGTACTTC. The V and J genes are TRBV10-1 and TRBJ2-7; 9 nucleotides match TRBD2. The CDR3 has 14 residues. Germline CDR1 and CDR2: WNHNN and SYGVQD (reference sequence). V lost 5 bases and J lost 6; bases outside the gene matches: 8.